Below, 28 T cell receptor beta chains from the same sample are listed, as sequenced in a study of CD8 T cells in ankylosing spondylitis. TCRdb re-called the 5' RACE reads with MiXCR, one entry per CDR3 protein. The sample has under 450,000 distinct CDR3 sequences, 20% seen once. Sequences were obtained from blood, either unsorted or a sorted T cell fraction (not recorded which). Every receptor here comes from a male donor with ankylosing spondylitis or in good health (not recorded which).

The chain recombines TRBV9 with TRBJ2-7; perhaps TRBD2 as D (6 bases). Trimming took 3 bases from V and 0 from J, leaving 7 bases between them. This CDR3 is built from 13 residues. Germline loops: CDR1 SGDLS, CDR2 YYNGEE. The CDR3 DNA reads TGTGCCAGCAGCGGCGGGATCTCCTACGAGCAGTACTTC. Residues: CASSGGISYEQYF.

The CDR3 sequence is CASSQGGDWTEAFF. CDR3 coding DNA: TGCGCCAGCAGCCAAGGGGGGGATTGGACTGAAGCTTTCTTT. The chain recombines TRBV4-1 with TRBJ1-1, with D perhaps matching TRBD1 (5 bases). The V end was cut by 1 base, the J end by 5 bases, with 11 bases between. The CDR3 sequence is 14 residues long. CDR1 is MGHRA, CDR2 YSYEKL, per germline.

This chain links TRBV7-2 with TRBJ2-3; D remains ambiguous. The V and J ends lost 2 bases and 9 bases respectively, with 15 bases between them. This CDR3 is 14 amino acids long. The V gene's germline CDR1 is SGHTA and CDR2 FQGNSA. CDR3 sequence: CASSLSLTARTQYF. The DNA for the CDR3 is TGTGCCAGCAGCTTAAGTCTAACGGCGAGAACGCAGTATTTT.

V is TRBV12-3 or TRBV12-4 and J is TRBJ2-3; 9 positions agree with TRBD1. CDR3 size: 16 residues. The junction had 10 bases not matched to a gene; V was cut back by 6 bases and J by 3 bases. CDR3 DNA: TGTGCCAGCAGCTACATACAGGGGGCTAGGACAGATACGCAGTATTTT. It translates to CASSYIQGARTDTQYF.

A word on this clonotype: Without the conserved terminal phenylalanine or tryptophan, this CDR3 likely stems from a read error. The CDR3 DNA sequence: TGTGCCAGCAGTGAAACCGGGGGCGGCAATCAGCCCCAGCATTCT. Protein: CASSETGGGNQPQHS. The V and J genes are TRBV6-1 and TRBJ1-5, with a weak D call TRBD1 (6 bases). Germline V gene lookup returns CDR1 MNHNS and CDR2 SASEGT. This CDR3 has 15 amino acids. Trimming removed 2 bases from V and 2 bases from J, with 10 bases in between.

This clonotype has just a few counts. The rearrangement links TRBV20-1 to TRBJ1-5, with 9 bases identical to TRBD1. The junction had 6 bases not matched to a gene; V was cut back by 3 bases and J by 0 bases. The CDR3 covers 16 residues. The germline CDR1 and CDR2 sequences are DFQATT and SNEGSKA (reference sequence). The CDR3 DNA is TGCAGTGCTAGGCCGGGGACAGGGTATAGCAATCAGCCCCAGCATTTT. It is translated as CSARPGTGYSNQPQHF.

The sample holds a few counts of this clonotype. The chain joins TRBV6-5 to TRBJ2-1; D unresolved. The CDR3 extends over 13 amino acids. Trimming cost V 3 bases and J 8 bases, with 11 bases left between them. From germline, CDR1 is MNHEY and CDR2 SVGAGI. The CDR3 reads CASSYDRWDEQFF. The CDR3 bases are TGTGCCAGCAGTTATGATAGGTGGGATGAGCAGTTCTTC.

The chain is built from TRBV28 and TRBJ2-7; possible D gene TRBD1, 6 bases. The CDR3 has 13 residues. In germline, CDR1 is MDHEN, CDR2 SYDVKM. Trimming stripped 10 bases from V and 3 bases from J, with 16 bases between. The CDR3 region is CAISDSFDYEQYF. CDR3 DNA: TGTGCCATCTCGGACAGTTTTGACTACGAGCAGTACTTC.

The chain uses TRBV4-1 and TRBJ2-3; no firm D call. Trimming shortened V by 4 bases and J by 1 base, and 6 bases separated the two germline ends. The CDR3 has 13 amino acids. CDR1 and CDR2 (germline): MGHRA, YSYEKL. CDR3 sequence (DNA): TGCGCCAGCAGCCCTGTAGGCACAGATACGCAGTATTTT. It yields the protein CASSPVGTDTQYF.

This clonotype has just a few counts. The chain employs TRBV12-3 or TRBV12-4 and TRBJ2-1, with a possible D match to TRBD2 (6 bases). With 2 bases removed from V and 8 bases from J, the gap between germline ends came to 19 bases. CDR3 length: 16 amino acids. The CDR3 bases are TGTGCCAGCAGTTTATGGGGGGTACGGCTGGAGGATGAGCAGTTCTTC. It specifies CASSLWGVRLEDEQFF.

V gene TRBV7-8 combines with J gene TRBJ2-1, with 8 bases identical to TRBD1. V shed 5 bases, J shed 9 bases, and the junction held 6 bases outside the gene matches. Germline V gene data show CDR1 as SGHVS and CDR2 as FQNEAQ. The CDR3 has 13 residues. The CDR3 protein is CASSEDRDSEQFF. In DNA, the CDR3 is TGTGCCAGCAGCGAGGACAGGGACAGTGAGCAGTTCTTC.

This chain joins TRBV7-3 and TRBJ2-7, with 8 bases fitting TRBD1. V shed 5 bases, J shed 1 base, and the junction held 7 bases outside the gene matches. Germline assignment: CDR1 SGHTA and CDR2 FQGTGA. The CDR3 contains 15 residues. The CDR3 loop reads CASSPQGALSYEQYF. In DNA, the CDR3 is TGTGCCAGCAGCCCGCAGGGGGCCCTTTCCTACGAGCAGTACTTC.

The chain joins TRBV12-3 or TRBV12-4 to TRBJ2-7, with a tentative D call TRBD2 (5 bases). V was shortened by 3 bases and J by 0 bases, with 9 bases between the two germline ends. The CDR3 covers 14 residues. The CDR3 sequence is CASSFTGVSYEQYF. The CDR3 DNA reads as TGTGCCAGCAGTTTTACCGGGGTCTCCTACGAGCAGTACTTC.

The chain couples TRBV10-3 to TRBJ1-1, with a tentative D call TRBD1 (5 bases). The CDR3 has 15 residues. V dropped 4 bases and J dropped 7 bases, with 19 bases sitting between them. Per the germline V gene, CDR1 is ENHRY and CDR2 is SYGVKD. This CDR3 is CAISVDLGTQSEAFF. The CDR3 DNA reads as TGTGCCATCAGTGTAGATTTAGGGACCCAAAGTGAAGCTTTCTTT.

This clonotype was counted between two and nine times. V is TRBV12-3 or TRBV12-4 and J is TRBJ2-1, with TRBD2 matching over 15 bases. This CDR3 spans 14 amino acids. J gave up 10 bases and V 6 bases, and 4 bases lay outside the gene matches. The CDR3 spells CASSSGLAGGEQFF. For the CDR3, the DNA is TGTGCCAGCAGCTCAGGACTAGCGGGGGGGGAGCAGTTCTTC.

This clonotype was recorded a few times. The J gene is TRBJ2-1, the V gene TRBV7-9; D ambiguous. The V and J ends lost 2 bases and 4 bases respectively, with 12 bases between them. Germline loops: CDR1 SEHNR, CDR2 FQNEAQ (reference sequence). The CDR3 is made up of 15 amino acids. The CDR3 loop is CASSLPGTTYNEQFF. In DNA, the CDR3 is TGTGCCAGCAGCTTACCGGGCACCACTTACAATGAGCAGTTCTTC. The variable domain in full, with the rest retrieved from reference TRBV7-9 and TRBJ2-1, is DTGVSQNPRHKITKRGQNVTFRCDPISEHNRLYWYRQTLGQGPEFLTYFQNEAQLEKSRLLSDRFSAERPKGSFSTLEIQRTEQGDSAMYLCASSLPGTTYNEQFFGPGTRLTVL.

The rearrangement uses TRBV4-1 and TRBJ1-1; D gene uncertain. Germline V gene data show CDR1 as MGHRA and CDR2 as YSYEKL. The CDR3 runs to 15 residues. The V and J ends lost 0 bases and 3 bases respectively, with 11 bases between them. In DNA, the CDR3 is TGCGCCAGCAGCCAAGATGACGGCTTGGACACTGAAGCTTTCTTT. This encodes CASSQDDGLDTEAFF.

This clonotype was seen a handful of times. This rearrangement joins TRBV6-5 to TRBJ2-7, with TRBD1 matching 10 bases. The CDR3 is made up of 16 amino acids. The junction had 5 bases not matched to a gene; V was cut back by 1 base and J by 2 bases. Germline V CDR1 and CDR2: MNHEY, SVGAGI. CDR3 DNA: TGTGCCAGCAGTTACTGGCGAGGGACAGGGGCCTACGAGCAGTACTTC. Its translation: CASSYWRGTGAYEQYF.

This clonotype was seen only a few times. This chain connects TRBV9 to TRBJ2-2, with 8 bases fitting TRBD2. V shed 4 bases, J shed 7 bases, and the junction held 9 bases outside the gene matches. The CDR3 extends over 15 amino acids. Germline lookup yields CDR1 SGDLS and CDR2 YYNGEE. CDR3 nucleotides: TGTGCCAGCAGCCCGGGGGGGGGGGCGAGCGGGGAGCTGTTTTTT. Residues: CASSPGGGASGELFF.

The chain has TRBV9 and TRBJ2-2, with a weak D call TRBD2 (5 bases). V dropped 2 bases and J dropped 1 base, with 6 bases sitting between them. The CDR3 totals 14 residues. Germline V gene sequence: CDR1 SGDLS, CDR2 YYNGEE. The CDR3 region is CASSVEGNTGELFF. The CDR3, as DNA: TGTGCCAGCAGCGTTGAGGGGAACACCGGGGAGCTGTTTTTT. The full variable domain, completed using reference TRBV9 and TRBJ2-2, is DSGVTQTPKHLITATGQRVTLRCSPRSGDLSVYWYQQSLDQGLQFLIQYYNGEERAKGNILERFSAQQFPDLHSELNLSSLELGDSALYFCASSVEGNTGELFFGEGSRLTVL.

This clonotype was recorded many times. CDR3 in amino acids: CASSFGQWQPQHF. The CDR3 DNA reads TGTGCCAGCAGTTTCGGGCAGTGGCAGCCCCAGCATTTT. V gene TRBV12-3 or TRBV12-4 combines with J gene TRBJ1-5; D remains unclear. The V and J ends lost 3 bases and 7 bases respectively, with 10 bases between them. This CDR3 is built from 13 residues.

This chain uses TRBV15 with TRBJ2-1, with 7 bases identical to TRBD2. The V gene end was trimmed by 1 base and the J gene end by 5 bases; junction bases not matched to a gene: 2. Germline-derived CDR1 and CDR2 are LNHNV and YYDKDF (reference sequence). The CDR3 has 14 amino acids. In nucleotides, the CDR3 is TGTGCCACCAGCAGAGTGCGGGGGAACAATGAGCAGTTCTTC. Its translation is CATSRVRGNNEQFF.

V is TRBV9 and J is TRBJ1-2; 10 bases match TRBD1. The CDR3 runs 13 residues. The ends lost 8 bases at V and 2 bases at J; junction bases unmatched: 3. Germline lookup yields CDR1 SGDLS and CDR2 YYNGEE. This chain's CDR3 is CASRDRGNYGYTF. The CDR3 nucleotides are TGTGCCAGTAGGGACAGGGGCAACTATGGCTACACCTTC.

This chain uses TRBV25-1 with TRBJ2-1; no definite D call. This CDR3 has 13 amino acids. Germline-derived CDR1 and CDR2 are MGHDK and SYGVNS. V was pared by 5 bases and J by 4 bases, with 9 bases between. CDR3 in DNA: TGTGCCAGCAGTTGGACCACATACAATGAGCAGTTCTTC. Translating gives CASSWTTYNEQFF.

This chain links TRBV9 with TRBJ2-2, with 8 bases lining up with TRBD1. CDR1 SGDLS and CDR2 YYNGEE come from the germline V gene. CDR3 length: 17 residues. Trimming cost V 3 bases and J 3 bases; bases outside gene matches: 10. CDR3 DNA: TGTGCCAGCAGCGAACCTTCCGGGACAGGTGACACCGGGGAGCTGTTTTTT. This translates into CASSEPSGTGDTGELFF.

The chain is built from TRBV7-2 and TRBJ2-1, with 11 bases identical to TRBD2. J lost 4 bases, V lost 3 bases, and 5 bases had no gene match. The CDR3 consists of 16 residues. Germline V gene data show CDR1 as SGHTA and CDR2 as FQGNSA. The CDR3 loop reads CASSFVTSGVYNEQFF. CDR3 DNA: TGTGCCAGCAGCTTTGTGACTAGCGGGGTGTACAATGAGCAGTTCTTC.

The chain couples TRBV4-2 to TRBJ2-2, with 12 bases identical to TRBD2. J gave up 5 bases and V 1 base, and 5 bases lay outside the gene matches. This CDR3 is built from 17 residues. Germline V gives CDR1 LGHNA, CDR2 YNFKEQ. Here the CDR3 reads CASSQASGGARTGELFF. The CDR3 DNA follows: TGTGCCAGCAGCCAAGCTAGCGGGGGGGCCCGGACCGGGGAGCTGTTTTTT.

This clonotype was seen only a few times. The chain carries TRBV12-3 or TRBV12-4 and TRBJ2-3; 7 positions agree with TRBD2. V lost 7 bases and J lost 4; bases outside the gene matches: 11. This CDR3 comprises 15 residues. The CDR3, as DNA: TGTGCCAGCACCGTATGGCCTAGCGGCGCAGATACGCAGTATTTT. This sequence encodes CASTVWPSGADTQYF.